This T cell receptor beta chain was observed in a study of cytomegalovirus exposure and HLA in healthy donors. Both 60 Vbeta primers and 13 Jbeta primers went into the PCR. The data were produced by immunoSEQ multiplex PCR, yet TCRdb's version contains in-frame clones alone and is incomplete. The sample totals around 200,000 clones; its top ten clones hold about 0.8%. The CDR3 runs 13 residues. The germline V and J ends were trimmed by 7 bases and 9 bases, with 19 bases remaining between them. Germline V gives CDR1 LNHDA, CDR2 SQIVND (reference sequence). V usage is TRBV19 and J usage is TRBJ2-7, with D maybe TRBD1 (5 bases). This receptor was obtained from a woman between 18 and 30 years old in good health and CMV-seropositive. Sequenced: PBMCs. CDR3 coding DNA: TGTGCCAGTAAACCTAAGGGGTATCCAGGGCAGTACTTC. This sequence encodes CASKPKGYPGQYF.